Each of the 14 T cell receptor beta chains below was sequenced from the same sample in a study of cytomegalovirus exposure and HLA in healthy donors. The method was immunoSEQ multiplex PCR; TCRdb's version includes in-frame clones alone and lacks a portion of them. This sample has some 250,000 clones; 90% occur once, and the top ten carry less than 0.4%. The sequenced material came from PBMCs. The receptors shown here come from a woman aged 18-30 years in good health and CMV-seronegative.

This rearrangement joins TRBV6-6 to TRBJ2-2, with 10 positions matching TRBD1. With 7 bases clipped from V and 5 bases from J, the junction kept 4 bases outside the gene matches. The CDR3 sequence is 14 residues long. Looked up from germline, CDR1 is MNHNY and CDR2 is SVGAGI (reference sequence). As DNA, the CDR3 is TGTGCCAGCACTACGGGACAGGGGACCGGGGAGCTGTTTTTT. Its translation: CASTTGQGTGELFF.

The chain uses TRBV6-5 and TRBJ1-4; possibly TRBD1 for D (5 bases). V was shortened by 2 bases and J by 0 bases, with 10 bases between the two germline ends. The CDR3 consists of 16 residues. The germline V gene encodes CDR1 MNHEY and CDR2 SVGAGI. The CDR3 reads CASSYNRRTTNEKLFF. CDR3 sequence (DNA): TGTGCCAGCAGTTACAACAGGCGAACAACTAATGAAAAACTGTTTTTT.

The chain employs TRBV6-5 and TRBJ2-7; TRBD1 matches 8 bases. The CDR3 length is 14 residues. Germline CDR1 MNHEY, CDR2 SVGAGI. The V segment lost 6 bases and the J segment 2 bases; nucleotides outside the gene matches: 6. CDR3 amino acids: CASSAGTGPYEQYF. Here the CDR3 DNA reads TGTGCCAGCAGCGCCGGGACAGGACCCTACGAGCAGTACTTC.

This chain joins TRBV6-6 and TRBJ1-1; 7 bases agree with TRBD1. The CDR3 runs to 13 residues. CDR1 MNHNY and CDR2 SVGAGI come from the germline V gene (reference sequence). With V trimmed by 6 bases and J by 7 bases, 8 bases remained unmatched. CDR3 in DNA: TGTGCCAGCAGCCATCAGGGGGTAAATGAAGCTTTCTTT. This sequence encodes CASSHQGVNEAFF.

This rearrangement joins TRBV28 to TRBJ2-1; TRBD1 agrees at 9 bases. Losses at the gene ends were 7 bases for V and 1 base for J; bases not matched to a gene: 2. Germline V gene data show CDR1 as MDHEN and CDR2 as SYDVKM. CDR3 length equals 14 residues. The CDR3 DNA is TGTGCCAGCAACGGACAGGGGTCCTACAATGAGCAGTTCTTC. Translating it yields CASNGQGSYNEQFF.

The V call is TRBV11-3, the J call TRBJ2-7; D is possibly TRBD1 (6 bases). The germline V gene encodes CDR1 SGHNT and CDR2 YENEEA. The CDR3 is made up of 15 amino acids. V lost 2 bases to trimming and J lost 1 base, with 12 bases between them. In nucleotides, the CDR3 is TGTGCCAGCAGCTTAATCCGGGACACTTCCTACGAGCAGTACTTC. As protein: CASSLIRDTSYEQYF.

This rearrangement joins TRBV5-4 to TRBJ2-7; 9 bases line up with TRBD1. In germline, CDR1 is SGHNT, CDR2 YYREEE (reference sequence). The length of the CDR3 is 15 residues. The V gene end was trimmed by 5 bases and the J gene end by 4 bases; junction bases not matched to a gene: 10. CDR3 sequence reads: CASSYGTGRDYEQYF. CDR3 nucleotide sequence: TGTGCCAGCAGTTACGGGACAGGGAGAGATTACGAGCAGTACTTC.

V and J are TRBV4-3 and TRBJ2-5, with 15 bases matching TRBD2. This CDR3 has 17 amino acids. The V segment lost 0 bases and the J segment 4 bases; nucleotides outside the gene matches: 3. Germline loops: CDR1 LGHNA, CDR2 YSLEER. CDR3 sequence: CASSQDSGLAGGETQYF. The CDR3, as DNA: TGCGCCAGCAGCCAAGATTCGGGACTAGCGGGGGGAGAGACCCAGTACTTC.

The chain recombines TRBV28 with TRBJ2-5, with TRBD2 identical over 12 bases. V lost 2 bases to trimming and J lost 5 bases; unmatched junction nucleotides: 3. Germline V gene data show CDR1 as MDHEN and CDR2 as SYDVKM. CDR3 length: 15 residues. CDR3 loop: CASSLPGTSGETQYF. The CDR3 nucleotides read TGTGCCAGCAGTTTACCGGGGACTAGCGGGGAGACCCAGTACTTC.

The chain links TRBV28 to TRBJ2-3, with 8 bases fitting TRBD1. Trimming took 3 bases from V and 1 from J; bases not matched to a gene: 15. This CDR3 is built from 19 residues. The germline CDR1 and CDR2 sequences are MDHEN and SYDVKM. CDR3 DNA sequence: TGTGCCAGCAGTTTGTTAGTCCTAGGAATGACAGGGGGCACAGATACGCAGTATTTT. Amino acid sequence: CASSLLVLGMTGGTDTQYF.

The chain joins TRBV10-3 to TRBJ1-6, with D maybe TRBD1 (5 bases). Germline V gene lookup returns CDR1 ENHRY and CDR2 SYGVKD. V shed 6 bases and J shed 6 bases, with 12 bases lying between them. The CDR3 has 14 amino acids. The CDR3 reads CAIRPDRTNSPLHF. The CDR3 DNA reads TGTGCCATCAGACCCGACAGAACTAATTCACCCCTCCACTTT.

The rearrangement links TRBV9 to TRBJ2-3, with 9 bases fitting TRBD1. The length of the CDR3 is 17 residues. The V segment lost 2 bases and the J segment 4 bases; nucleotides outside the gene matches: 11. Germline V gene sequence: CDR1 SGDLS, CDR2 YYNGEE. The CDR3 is CASSVWPRTGVSDTQYF. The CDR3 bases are TGTGCCAGCAGCGTCTGGCCGAGGACAGGGGTATCAGATACGCAGTATTTT.

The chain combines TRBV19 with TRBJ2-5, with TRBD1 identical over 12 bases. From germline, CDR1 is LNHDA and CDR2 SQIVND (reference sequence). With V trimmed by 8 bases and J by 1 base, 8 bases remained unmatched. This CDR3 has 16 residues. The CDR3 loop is CASRKGTGGGQETQYF. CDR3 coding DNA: TGTGCCAGTCGTAAGGGGACAGGGGGCGGCCAAGAGACCCAGTACTTC.

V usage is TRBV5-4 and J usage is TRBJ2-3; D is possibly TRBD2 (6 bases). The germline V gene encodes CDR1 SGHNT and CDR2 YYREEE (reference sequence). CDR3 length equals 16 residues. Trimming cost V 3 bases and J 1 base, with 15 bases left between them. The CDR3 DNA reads TGTGCCAGCAGCTCCCGGGTGGGACTCCGCACAGATACGCAGTATTTT. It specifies CASSSRVGLRTDTQYF.